This TCR beta chain came from a study of response to subunit inactivated influenza vaccine. As regards this clonotype: What it binds is not known.

V lost 6 bases and J lost 4, with 21 bases in between. CDR3 length: 16 amino acids. TCRdb redid the calling of the RT-PCR reads with MiXCR, one entry per CDR3 protein. The table records about 800,000 distinct CDR3 sequences, about 20% of them present only once. Study-level findings and limits: That few new T cells are recruited by each seasonal influenza vaccination was the authors' suggestion.

This clonotype originated in a man over 45 who received an inactivated influenza vaccine. The sample consisted of PBMCs from blood, taken approximately 5 days after vaccination. J is TRBJ1-2 and V is TRBV12-3 or TRBV12-4, with a possible D match to TRBD1 (5 bases). Here the CDR3 reads CASRPRLWAGGYGYTF. CDR3 in DNA: TGTGCCAGCAGACCTCGATTATGGGCCGGGGGCTATGGCTACACCTTC.